The source of this TCR beta chain is a study of blood T cell repertoires in COVID-19. Study-wide background: Donors in the United States, Italy and Spain gave samples during acute or convalescent COVID-19. T cells, B-cell-depleted T cells, or PBMCs supplied cDNA or gDNA.

This CDR3 spans 12 amino acids. Germline V CDR1 and CDR2: MNHEY, SVGAGI. Trimming left V 4 bases short and J 6 bases short, with 7 bases between. Authors' data handling: Amplification of reference gene primers provided the estimated nucleated cell counts. The repertoire was sequenced with immunoSEQ multiplex PCR; TCRdb's copy has only in-frame clones and lacks some. The D gene and trimming were derived from the DNA, and the V and J assignments and clone size from that table. The sample lists about 48,000 clones; over 75% were seen once. This chain joins TRBV6-5 and TRBJ1-5; unclear D gene. The sample was peripheral blood. This clonotype originated in a man in his 70s with acute or convalescent COVID-19. CDR3 sequence (DNA): TGTGCCAGCAGTTCAAGAGGTCAGCCCCAGCATTTT. The encoded protein is CASSSRGQPQHF.